A single sample gave rise to the 8 T cell receptor beta chains below, sequenced in a study of T cells in tuberculosis. Assay used: immunoSEQ multiplex PCR; TCRdb lists only in-frame clones, some missing. The sample lists 30,000 to 45,000 clones, approximately 94% occurring once. The source material was PBMCs. The receptors here all came from a donor under 30 with latent tuberculosis or without tuberculosis infection. Some clones in this sample may be carry-over from other donors' samples.

The chain couples TRBV5-1 to TRBJ1-2, with TRBD1 as a possible D gene (5 bases). Germline V gene sequence: CDR1 SGHRS, CDR2 YFSETQ. Trimming cost V 0 bases and J 4 bases, with 16 bases left between them. The CDR3 is 16 residues long. CDR3 in amino acids: CASSLAQLDSSYGYTF. As DNA, the CDR3 is TGCGCCAGCAGCTTGGCCCAGCTAGACAGCTCCTATGGCTACACCTTC.

The chain carries TRBV25-1 and TRBJ1-6, with a weak D call TRBD1 (6 bases). Germline loops: CDR1 MGHDK, CDR2 SYGVNS. The CDR3 is made up of 16 amino acids. V was trimmed by 6 bases and J by 5 bases, leaving 17 bases between them. This CDR3 is CASRNRAPHNNSPLHF. The CDR3 DNA reads TGTGCCAGCAGGAACAGGGCCCCTCACAATAATTCACCCCTCCACTTT.

J is TRBJ2-7 and V is TRBV7-2; TRBD2 agrees at 9 bases. Germline trimming cut 1 base from V and 6 bases from J; bases unmatched to any gene: 4. Germline CDR1 SGHTA, CDR2 FQGNSA. This CDR3 spans 14 amino acids. CDR3 nucleotide sequence: TGTGCCAGCAGCTTAGGCGGGGGGGCCAGCGAGCAGTACTTC. Its translation: CASSLGGGASEQYF. Looking up the rest from reference TRBV7-2 and TRBJ2-7 gives the full variable domain: GAGVSQSPSNKVTEKGKDVELRCDPISGHTALYWYRQSLGQGLEFLIYFQGNSAPDKSGLPSDRFSAERTGGSVSTLTIQRTQQEDSAVYLCASSLGGGASEQYFGPGTRLTVT.

The V and J genes are TRBV7-2 and TRBJ1-6, with D possibly TRBD1 on 6 matching bases. The CDR3 totals 17 residues. V shed 5 bases and J shed 9 bases, with 23 bases lying between them. Looked up from germline, CDR1 is SGHTA and CDR2 is FQGNSA. The CDR3 region has the DNA TGTGCCAGCAGCCCACCATCCTCTGCAGGGGATAGTTCACCCCTCCACTTT. This sequence encodes CASSPPSSAGDSSPLHF.

The chain is built from TRBV25-1 and TRBJ2-7, with D perhaps TRBD2 (7 bases). This CDR3 contains 17 residues. CDR1 is MGHDK, CDR2 SYGVNS, per germline. The V gene lost 0 bases and the J gene lost 1 base, with 16 bases spanning the gap. The CDR3 DNA follows: TGTGCCAGCAGTGAATACTACGGGGGGCCGACTTCCTACGAGCAGTACTTC. Its translation is CASSEYYGGPTSYEQYF.

This sequence joins TRBV30 and TRBJ2-4; 11 nucleotides align to TRBD2. V lost 7 bases to trimming and J lost 10 bases; unmatched junction nucleotides: 6. Germline CDR1 is GTSNPN and CDR2 is SVGIG (reference sequence). This CDR3 has 12 residues. CDR3 protein: CAYSTSGGIQYF. Here the CDR3 DNA reads TGTGCCTATTCAACTAGCGGGGGAATTCAGTACTTC.

The chain links TRBV9 to TRBJ1-3; D call uncertain. The germline CDR1 and CDR2 sequences are SGDLS and YYNGEE. V was shortened by 3 bases and J by 0 bases, with 19 bases between the two germline ends. There are 18 residues in the CDR3. Here the CDR3 DNA reads TGTGCCAGCAGCGAATCCCCCATCGGGGTCTACTCTGGAAACACCATATATTTT. It codes for CASSESPIGVYSGNTIYF. The whole variable domain, remainder taken from reference TRBV9 and TRBJ1-3, is DSGVTQTPKHLITATGQRVTLRCSPRSGDLSVYWYQQSLDQGLQFLIQYYNGEERAKGNILERFSAQQFPDLHSELNLSSLELGDSALYFCASSESPIGVYSGNTIYFGEGSWLTVV.

This chain connects TRBV5-1 to TRBJ2-3; a possible D gene is TRBD2 (5 bases). The germline V and J ends were trimmed by 5 bases and 6 bases, with 16 bases remaining between them. The V gene's germline CDR1 is SGHRS and CDR2 YFSETQ. The CDR3 contains 14 residues. The CDR3 spells CASRAGYAGDTQYF. In DNA form, the CDR3 reads TGCGCCAGCAGGGCGGGCTACGCGGGCGATACGCAGTATTTT.